This T cell receptor (beta chain) is from a study of blood T cell repertoires in COVID-19. Method: immunoSEQ multiplex PCR; TCRdb's copy keeps in-frame clones and lacks some. Among 120,000 or so clones listed, 77% were seen once. This CDR3 has 11 amino acids. Germline loops: CDR1 LNHDA, CDR2 SQIVND (reference sequence). V shed 4 bases and J shed 7 bases, with 8 bases lying between them. This clone was observed a few times. The chain combines TRBV19 with TRBJ2-7, with unresolved D. Specimen: peripheral blood. The source of this sequence is a human donor in a cohort sampled during active COVID-19. CDR3 sequence reads: CASSSSWEQYF. DNA for the CDR3: TGTGCCAGTAGTAGCAGTTGGGAGCAGTACTTC.